Below, 25 T cell receptor beta chains from the same sample are listed, as sequenced in a study of control samples from healthy donors and cancer patients. Profiling relied on immunoSEQ multiplex PCR, and the TCRdb table lists in-frame clones only, not all of them. The sample includes approximately 190,000 clones. Sequencing input: blood. All receptors derive from a woman aged 25 to 39 in good health.

The V gene is TRBV21-1, the J gene TRBJ1-1. TRBV21-1 is recorded as a pseudogene. There are 16 residues in the CDR3. CDR3 sequence reads: CASSSSSRLADTEAFF. Here the CDR3 DNA reads TGTGCCAGCAGCTCGTCCTCGAGGCTGGCGGACACTGAAGCTTTCTTT.

This rearrangement joins TRBV5-5 to TRBJ2-7; D is possibly TRBD1 or TRBD2 (5 bases each). This CDR3 has 16 residues. The germline gives CDR1 SGHKS, CDR2 YYEKEE (reference sequence). V lost 3 bases and J lost 2, with 18 bases in between. The CDR3 region is CASSSVPGQGTYEQYF. CDR3 nucleotide sequence: TGTGCCAGCAGCTCGGTCCCGGGGCAGGGAACCTACGAGCAGTACTTC.

The rearrangement links TRBV3-1 (or the pseudogene TRBV3-2) to TRBJ1-5; 7 nucleotides line up with TRBD1. CDR3 length: 16 residues. With 3 bases clipped from V and 4 bases from J, the junction kept 9 bases outside the gene matches. The germline gives CDR1 LGHDT, CDR2 YNNKEL (reference sequence). The CDR3 reads CASSQWDRDPNQPQHF. DNA of the CDR3: TGTGCCAGCAGCCAGTGGGACAGAGACCCGAATCAGCCCCAGCATTTT.

The genes are TRBV5-1 and TRBJ2-1, with TRBD2 identical over 9 bases. The germline V gene encodes CDR1 SGHRS and CDR2 YFSETQ. This CDR3 region has 15 residues. Germline trimming cut 4 bases from V and 4 bases from J; bases unmatched to any gene: 6. The chain's CDR3 is CASSMGLATYNEQFF. CDR3 nucleotides: TGCGCCAGCAGCATGGGACTAGCCACGTACAATGAGCAGTTCTTC.

This chain links TRBV27 with TRBJ1-5; D might be TRBD1 (6 bases). The germline V and J ends were trimmed by 2 bases and 1 base, with 9 bases remaining between them. Germline V CDR1 and CDR2: MNHEY, SMNVEV (reference sequence). The CDR3 length is 15 residues. CDR3 DNA sequence: TGTGCCAGCAGTTTAGGAGGGGGGAGCAATCAGCCCCAGCATTTT. Translated, it gives CASSLGGGSNQPQHF.

The J gene is TRBJ1-1, the V gene TRBV7-3; TRBD1 is a possible D gene (5 bases). Germline values: CDR1 SGHTA, CDR2 FQGTGA. The ends were cut back, 1 base at V and 3 bases at J, with 12 bases in the middle. This CDR3 is built from 15 residues. The CDR3 DNA reads as TGTGCCAGCAGCTTAAGGTTCGGGGGGGACACTGAAGCTTTCTTT. This translates into CASSLRFGGDTEAFF.

The chain combines TRBV14 with TRBJ2-3, with a tentative D call TRBD2 (7 bases). The germline V and J ends were trimmed by 1 base and 0 bases, with 14 bases remaining between them. The CDR3 is 17 residues long. CDR1 and CDR2 from the germline V gene are SGHDN and FVKESK. The CDR3 loop is CASSQAKGGFSTDTQYF. The CDR3 nucleotides are TGTGCCAGCAGCCAAGCAAAGGGGGGGTTTAGCACAGATACGCAGTATTTT.

The J gene is TRBJ1-2, the V gene TRBV25-1; tentative D call: TRBD1 (6 bases). The CDR3 consists of 15 residues. From germline, CDR1 is MGHDK and CDR2 SYGVNS. V shed 6 bases and J shed 8 bases, with 22 bases lying between them. This CDR3 is CASSPSRGGTGGYTF. CDR3 in DNA: TGTGCCAGCAGCCCAAGTAGGGGGGGGACGGGCGGCTACACCTTC.

The chain couples TRBV4-3 to TRBJ1-4, with a tentative D call TRBD1 (5 bases). The germline V gene has CDR1 LGHNA and CDR2 YSLEER. This CDR3 has 17 amino acids. V was pared by 0 bases and J by 0 bases, with 11 bases between. As DNA, the CDR3 is TGCGCCAGCAGCCAAGAGGGGATGGGGGCAACTAATGAAAAACTGTTTTTT. Encoded protein: CASSQEGMGATNEKLFF.

The DNA for the CDR3 is TGTGCCAGCAGCTTCGCGGGACAGGGGGCTGGGACCTTC. Protein sequence: CASSFAGQGAGTF. The V and J genes are TRBV5-4 and TRBJ1-2, with TRBD1 identical over 12 bases. CDR1 SGHNT and CDR2 YYREEE come from the germline V gene (reference sequence). The CDR3 is 13 amino acids. The trim removed 2 bases at V and 14 bases at J, leaving 7 bases unmatched.

The rearrangement uses TRBV6-1 and TRBJ2-7, with D perhaps TRBD1 or TRBD2 (6 bases each). V shed 2 bases and J shed 6 bases, with 11 bases lying between them. Germline-derived CDR1 and CDR2 are MNHNS and SASEGT. The CDR3 has 13 amino acids. Here the CDR3 reads CASSEIGGTEQYF. The CDR3 DNA is TGTGCCAGCAGTGAAATAGGGGGGACCGAGCAGTACTTC.

The gene calls are TRBV19 and TRBJ1-4; 7 positions agree with TRBD1. V lost 5 bases and J lost 6; bases outside the gene matches: 9. CDR1 is LNHDA and CDR2 is SQIVND in the germline V gene (reference sequence). This CDR3 region has 15 residues. The CDR3 region is CASSPEGQYDEKLFF. The CDR3 DNA sequence: TGTGCCAGTAGTCCAGAGGGACAGTACGATGAAAAACTGTTTTTT.

V usage is TRBV5-1 and J usage is TRBJ1-2; TRBD1 might be the D (5 bases). V was trimmed by 4 bases and J by 3 bases, leaving 13 bases between them. This CDR3 comprises 14 residues. The V gene's germline CDR1 is SGHRS and CDR2 YFSETQ. CDR3 coding DNA: TGCGCCAGCAGCCGTTACGGGGCGGACTATGGCTACACCTTC. Its protein is CASSRYGADYGYTF.

The rearrangement links TRBV5-6 to TRBJ1-6; 7 nucleotides align to TRBD1. The CDR3 loop spans 14 amino acids. Germline V gives CDR1 SGHDT, CDR2 YYEEEE. The V gene end was trimmed by 0 bases and the J gene end by 7 bases; junction bases not matched to a gene: 1. The CDR3 loop reads CASSLVGQNSPLHF. CDR3 bases: TGTGCCAGCAGCTTGGTGGGACAGAATTCACCCCTCCACTTT.

The rearrangement joins TRBV27 to TRBJ2-6; D gene uncertain. The CDR3 length is 17 residues. Germline CDR1 is MNHEY and CDR2 is SMNVEV (reference sequence). V was shortened by 2 bases and J by 0 bases, with 11 bases between the two germline ends. This CDR3 is CASSLGSYLSGANVLTF. The CDR3, as DNA: TGTGCCAGCAGTTTAGGCTCCTACCTCTCTGGGGCCAACGTCCTGACTTTC.

This sequence joins TRBV20-1 and TRBJ1-2; D is ambiguous. This CDR3 is 10 amino acids long. Between the trimmed V and J ends, which lost 3 bases and 4 bases, there was a span of 3 bases. From germline, CDR1 is DFQATT and CDR2 SNEGSKA (reference sequence). The CDR3, as DNA: TGCAGTGCTAGGATCTATGGCTACACCTTC. This codes for CSARIYGYTF.

The chain couples TRBV6-6 to TRBJ2-4; D is ambiguous. Germline CDR1 reads MNHNY; CDR2 reads SVGAGI (reference sequence). V lost 2 bases and J 1 base, leaving 9 bases between the germline ends. The CDR3 runs 15 residues. The CDR3 here is CASSYAPAAKNIQYF. CDR3 DNA: TGTGCCAGCAGTTACGCCCCAGCTGCCAAAAACATTCAGTACTTC.

The gene calls are TRBV6-1 and TRBJ1-6; D is undetermined. CDR1 and CDR2 (germline): MNHNS, SASEGT. Trimming stripped 2 bases from V and 7 bases from J, with 9 bases between. The CDR3 has 14 amino acids. The CDR3 reads CASSERVPNSPLHF. The CDR3 DNA is TGTGCCAGCAGTGAAAGGGTTCCCAATTCACCCCTCCACTTT.

The rearrangement uses TRBV6-5 and TRBJ2-7; TRBD2 matches 9 bases. Germline CDR1 is MNHEY and CDR2 is SVGAGI. CDR3 length: 14 amino acids. Losses at the gene ends were 2 bases for V and 7 bases for J; bases not matched to a gene: 6. The CDR3 sequence is CASSYGAGGYEQYF. As DNA, the CDR3 is TGTGCCAGCAGTTACGGAGCGGGGGGATATGAGCAGTACTTC.

The chain combines TRBV4-2 with TRBJ1-1, with no clear D. Trimming took off 0 bases at V and 5 bases at J, with 7 bases between the two ends. This CDR3 region has 13 residues. The V gene's germline CDR1 is LGHNA and CDR2 YNFKEQ. The CDR3 region has the DNA TGTGCCAGCAGCCAAGATGTTACTACTGAAGCTTTCTTT. Encoded protein: CASSQDVTTEAFF.

Comments on this clone: Other DNA variants within this sample encode the same CDR3. The chain links TRBV5-1 to TRBJ2-7; tentative D call: TRBD1 (6 bases). CDR1 SGHRS and CDR2 YFSETQ come from the germline V gene. This CDR3 has 14 residues. Deletions cut 3 bases from V and 0 bases from J, with 10 bases between. The CDR3 loop is CASSSQTGSYEQYF. The CDR3 DNA reads TGCGCCAGCAGCTCCCAGACAGGCTCCTACGAGCAGTACTTC.

This chain uses TRBV11-2 with TRBJ2-7, with D hard to call. The germline CDR1 and CDR2 sequences are SGHAT and FQNNGV. CDR3 length equals 11 residues. Trimming left V 3 bases short and J 6 bases short, with 6 bases between. CDR3 sequence (DNA): TGTGCCAGCAGCTTTATAAGCGAGCAGTACTTC. The encoded protein is CASSFISEQYF.

The chain joins TRBV7-2 to TRBJ1-3; D is possibly TRBD1 (5 bases). V lost 5 bases to trimming and J lost 2 bases, with 7 bases between them. Germline V gene lookup returns CDR1 SGHTA and CDR2 FQGNSA. The CDR3 is 13 residues long. CDR3 amino acids: CASSDSAGNTIYF. CDR3 DNA: TGTGCCAGCAGCGACAGCGCTGGAAACACCATATATTTT. Based on the CDR3 plus reference TRBV7-2 and TRBJ1-3, the full variable domain is GAGVSQSPSNKVTEKGKDVELRCDPISGHTALYWYRQSLGQGLEFLIYFQGNSAPDKSGLPSDRFSAERTGGSVSTLTIQRTQQEDSAVYLCASSDSAGNTIYFGEGSWLTVV.

This chain joins TRBV12-3 or TRBV12-4 and TRBJ1-1; the D is unclear. CDR3 length equals 12 residues. V gave up 4 bases and J gave up 4 bases, with 7 bases separating them. The CDR3 sequence is CASSSLFTEAFF. The CDR3 coding sequence is TGTGCCAGCAGTTCATTATTCACTGAAGCTTTCTTT.

The genes are TRBV19 and TRBJ2-2, with D possibly being TRBD2 (6 bases). Trimming cost V 4 bases and J 6 bases, with 6 bases left between them. CDR1 is LNHDA and CDR2 is SQIVND in the germline V gene (reference sequence). This CDR3 has 12 amino acids. The CDR3 DNA reads as TGTGCCAGTAGTAGACTAGCCGGGGAGCTGTTTTTT. This codes for CASSRLAGELFF.